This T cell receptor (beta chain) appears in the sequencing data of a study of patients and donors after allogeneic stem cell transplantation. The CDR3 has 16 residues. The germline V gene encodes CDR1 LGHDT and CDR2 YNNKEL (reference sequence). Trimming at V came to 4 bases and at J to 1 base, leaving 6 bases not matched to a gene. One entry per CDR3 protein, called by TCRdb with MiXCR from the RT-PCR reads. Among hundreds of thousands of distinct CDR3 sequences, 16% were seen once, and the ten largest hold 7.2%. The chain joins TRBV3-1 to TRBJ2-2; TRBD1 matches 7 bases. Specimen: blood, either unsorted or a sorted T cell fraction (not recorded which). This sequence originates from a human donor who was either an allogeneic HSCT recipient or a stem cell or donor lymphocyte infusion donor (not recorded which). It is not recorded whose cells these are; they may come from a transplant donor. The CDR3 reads CASSLTGTVNTGELFF. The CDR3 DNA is TGTGCCAGCAGCCTTACCGGGACAGTGAACACCGGGGAGCTGTTTTTT.